The 4 T cell receptor beta chains below were found in one sample sequenced in a study of cytomegalovirus exposure and HLA in healthy donors (dated by TCRdb to about 2017). Library method: the immunoSEQ multiplex PCR assay. For the multiplex PCR, a mixture combining 60 forward primers for TCR Vbeta segments and 13 reverse primers for TCR Jbeta segments was used. TCRdb holds this immuneACCESS table with in-frame rearrangements only. Some clones are missing; in checked studies, unresolved V genes explain under half, and the rest has no known cause. The sample table records approximately 200,000 clones; 82% of these occur just once. Together, the top ten hold 6.5% of the sample. The sample comprised PBMCs. The origin of the receptors is a woman between 50 and 59 years old in good health and CMV-seropositive.

The chain has TRBV15 and TRBJ2-3, with 8 bases aligning to TRBD1. Trimming cost V 3 bases and J 1 base; bases outside gene matches: 3. CDR1 and CDR2 (germline): LNHNV, YYDKDF (reference sequence). The CDR3 length is 15 residues. This CDR3 reads CATSSPQGGTDTQYF. CDR3 nucleotides: TGTGCCACCAGCAGCCCACAGGGGGGCACAGATACGCAGTATTTT.

The rearrangement uses TRBV9 and TRBJ2-2; D might be TRBD2 (6 bases). The CDR3 loop spans 16 amino acids. Germline V CDR1 and CDR2: SGDLS, YYNGEE. Trimming pared 4 bases from V and 6 bases from J, leaving 19 bases between. CDR3 protein: CASSPNEGRISGELFF. In nucleotides, the CDR3 is TGTGCCAGCAGCCCCAACGAGGGGAGGATATCCGGGGAGCTGTTTTTT.

The chain uses TRBV6-6 and TRBJ2-7, with 7 bases matching TRBD1. V shed 4 bases, J shed 2 bases, and the junction held 5 bases outside the gene matches. CDR1 is MNHNY and CDR2 is SVGAGI in the germline V gene (reference sequence). The CDR3 runs 14 residues. The CDR3 sequence is CASSSQQGAYEQYF. The CDR3 bases are TGTGCCAGCAGTTCCCAGCAGGGGGCCTACGAGCAGTACTTC.

V is TRBV5-1 and J is TRBJ2-1; 9 positions agree with TRBD2. V trimming: 0 bases; J trimming: 7 bases; junction bases outside the gene matches: 11. This CDR3 contains 17 residues. Per germline, CDR1 SGHRS and CDR2 YFSETQ. CDR3 residues: CASSLVLAGFSQNEQFF. The CDR3 bases are TGCGCCAGCAGCTTGGTTCTAGCGGGGTTTTCTCAGAATGAGCAGTTCTTC.